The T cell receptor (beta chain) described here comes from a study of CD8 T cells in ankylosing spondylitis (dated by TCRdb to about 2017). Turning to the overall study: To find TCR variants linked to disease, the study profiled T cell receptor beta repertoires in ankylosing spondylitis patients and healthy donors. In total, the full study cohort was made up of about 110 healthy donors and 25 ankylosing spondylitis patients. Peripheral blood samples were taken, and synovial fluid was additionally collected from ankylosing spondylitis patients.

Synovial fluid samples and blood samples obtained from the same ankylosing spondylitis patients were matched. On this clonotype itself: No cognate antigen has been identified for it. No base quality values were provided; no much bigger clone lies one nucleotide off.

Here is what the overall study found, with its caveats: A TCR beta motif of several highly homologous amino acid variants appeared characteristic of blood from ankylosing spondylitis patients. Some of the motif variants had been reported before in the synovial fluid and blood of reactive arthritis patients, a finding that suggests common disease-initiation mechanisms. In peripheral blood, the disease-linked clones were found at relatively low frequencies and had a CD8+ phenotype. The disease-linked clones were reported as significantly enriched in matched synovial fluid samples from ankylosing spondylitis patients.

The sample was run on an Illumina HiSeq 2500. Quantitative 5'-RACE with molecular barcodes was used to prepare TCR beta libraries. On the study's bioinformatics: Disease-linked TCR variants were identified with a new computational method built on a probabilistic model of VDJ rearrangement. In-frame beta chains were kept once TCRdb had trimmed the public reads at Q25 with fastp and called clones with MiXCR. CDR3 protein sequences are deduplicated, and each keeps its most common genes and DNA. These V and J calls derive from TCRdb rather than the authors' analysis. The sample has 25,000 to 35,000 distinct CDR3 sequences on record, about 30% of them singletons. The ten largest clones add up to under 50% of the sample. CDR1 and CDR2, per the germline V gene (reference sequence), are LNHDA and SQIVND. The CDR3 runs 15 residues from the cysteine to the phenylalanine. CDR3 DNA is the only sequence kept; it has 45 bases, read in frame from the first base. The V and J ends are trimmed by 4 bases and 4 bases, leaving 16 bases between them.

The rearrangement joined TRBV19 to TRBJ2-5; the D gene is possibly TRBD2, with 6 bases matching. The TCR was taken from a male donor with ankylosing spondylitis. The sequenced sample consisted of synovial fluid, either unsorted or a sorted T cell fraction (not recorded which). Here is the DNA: TGTGCCAGTAGTACCCCTCAGCCAGCGGGAGAGACCCAGTACTTC. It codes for CASSTPQPAGETQYF.